This T cell receptor (beta chain) was retrieved from a study of post-analysis software for immune sequencing data. Study-level background: Relapsing-remitting, secondary progressive and progressive-relapsing forms of multiple sclerosis all featured among disease courses.

Every TCR beta cDNA library bore unique molecular identifiers. Using its own MiXCR run on the PCR reads, TCRdb lists one record per CDR3 protein. Among 150,000 or so distinct CDR3 sequences listed, 30% to 45% were seen once. This clonotype was detected once. Its specificity is not known. Regarding the study as a whole: F measure grouped same-batch samples tightly together. Significantly lower normalized Chao1 diversity was found in patients with multiple sclerosis relative to controls.

This TCR derives from a girl between 5 and 17 years old with multiple sclerosis. Sequencing used blood, obtained after autologous hematopoietic stem cell transplantation.

As DNA, the CDR3 is TGTGCCAGTGACAGGGGTTCGCACGAGCAGTACTTC. As protein: CASDRGSHEQYF. The rearrangement links TRBV6-1 to TRBJ2-7; 8 bases match TRBD1. The CDR3 runs 12 residues. The trim removed 9 bases at V and 5 bases at J, leaving 6 bases unmatched. The germline CDR1 and CDR2 sequences are MNHNS and SASEGT.